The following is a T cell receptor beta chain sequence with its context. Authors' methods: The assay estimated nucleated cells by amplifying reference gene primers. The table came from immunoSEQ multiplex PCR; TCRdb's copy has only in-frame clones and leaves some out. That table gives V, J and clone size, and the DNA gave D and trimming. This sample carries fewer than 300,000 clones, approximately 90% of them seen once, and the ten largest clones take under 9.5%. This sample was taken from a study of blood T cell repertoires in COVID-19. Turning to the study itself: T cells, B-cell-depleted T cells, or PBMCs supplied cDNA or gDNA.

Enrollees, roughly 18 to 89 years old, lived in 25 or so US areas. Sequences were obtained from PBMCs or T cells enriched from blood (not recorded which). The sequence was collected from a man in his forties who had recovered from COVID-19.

The CDR3 region is CASSLDGPPSREQYF. The CDR3 nucleotides read TGTGCCAGCAGCTTGGATGGGCCTCCCTCACGCGAGCAGTACTTC. The V call is TRBV5-4, the J call TRBJ2-7; no firm D call. V shed 0 bases and J shed 6 bases, with 16 bases lying between them. The CDR3 is 15 residues long. Germline V gene sequence: CDR1 SGHNT, CDR2 YYREEE (reference sequence).